This entry lists 30 T cell receptor beta chains sequenced from one sample in a study of T cells after yellow fever vaccination (dated by TCRdb to between 2017 and 2020). The method behind the library was 5' RACE. Sequencing was performed on an Illumina HiSeq 2500. Using fastp at Q25 and MiXCR, TCRdb reprocessed the public reads and kept productive beta chains. Each CDR3 protein gets just one entry, which takes the most common genes and DNA from the rows behind it. For this sample the table gives 450,000 to 600,000 distinct CDR3 sequences, of which around an eighth were detected only once. The ten top clones hold 11% to 15% of the sample. The treatment or condition label on this specimen signifies: live attenuated yellow fever vaccine strain. The sequencing here drew on PBMCs, taken on the day of the yellow fever booster vaccination. The receptors stem from a man in his thirties or forties who received the YFV17D yellow fever vaccine.

The J gene is TRBJ2-5, the V gene TRBV5-6; TRBD2 aligns across 12 bases. The V segment lost 5 bases and the J segment 2 bases; nucleotides outside the gene matches: 7. Germline CDR1 reads SGHDT; CDR2 reads YYEEEE. The CDR3 spans 16 residues. This CDR3 is CASRRRLAGVQETQYF. For the CDR3, the DNA is TGTGCCAGCAGACGTAGACTAGCGGGAGTACAAGAGACCCAGTACTTC.

The genes are TRBV5-1 and TRBJ2-7, with D maybe TRBD2 (5 bases). Germline V lookup: CDR1 SGHRS, CDR2 YFSETQ. This CDR3 contains 13 residues. Trimming removed 0 bases from V and 6 bases from J, with 10 bases in between. CDR3 coding DNA: TGCGCCAGCAGCTTGGGAGCGGCAGGCGAGCAGTACTTC. Protein: CASSLGAAGEQYF.

The chain has TRBV20-1 and TRBJ2-7; D is uncertain. The CDR3 is 11 residues long. The germline V gene encodes CDR1 DFQATT and CDR2 SNEGSKA (reference sequence). V shed 3 bases and J shed 5 bases, with 8 bases lying between them. The CDR3 bases are TGCAGTGCTAGTAAAACCCACGAGCAGTACTTC. This sequence encodes CSASKTHEQYF.

The rearrangement links TRBV30 to TRBJ2-2; D is possibly TRBD2 (6 bases). CDR1 and CDR2 (germline): GTSNPN, SVGIG (reference sequence). The germline V and J ends were trimmed by 5 bases and 0 bases, with 13 bases remaining between them. The CDR3 is 15 residues long. For the CDR3, the DNA is TGTGCCTGGGCCTTTAGCGGAGCGAACACCGGGGAGCTGTTTTTT. It specifies CAWAFSGANTGELFF.

This chain uses TRBV9 with TRBJ2-2, with 9 bases that match TRBD1. The V segment lost 3 bases and the J segment 5 bases; nucleotides outside the gene matches: 8. The germline V gene has CDR1 SGDLS and CDR2 YYNGEE. The CDR3 is 16 residues long. The CDR3 DNA sequence: TGTGCCAGCAGCGCCCCGGGACAGGGAGATACCGGGGAGCTGTTTTTT. Protein product: CASSAPGQGDTGELFF.

This clonotype has just a few counts. The V gene is TRBV4-3, the J gene TRBJ2-7; the match to TRBD2 covers 14 bases. The CDR3 covers 18 residues. From germline, CDR1 is LGHNA and CDR2 YSLEER. The ends lost 4 bases at V and 2 bases at J; junction bases unmatched: 10. CDR3 residues: CASSLGTSGSLGPYEQYF. CDR3 DNA: TGCGCCAGCAGCCTTGGGACTAGCGGGAGTTTGGGTCCCTACGAGCAGTACTTC.

CDR3 loop: CASSFLAGANVLTF. CDR3 coding DNA: TGTGCCAGCAGTTTTTTGGCTGGGGCCAACGTCCTGACTTTC. The chain has TRBV27 and TRBJ2-6; no clear D gene. The CDR3 is 14 residues long. Deletions cut 3 bases from V and 2 bases from J, with 5 bases between. In germline, CDR1 is MNHEY, CDR2 SMNVEV (reference sequence).

About this clonotype itself: One junction end does not reproduce the germline sequence, and a read error may be involved. The chain recombines TRBV18 with TRBJ2-7; D is undetermined. This CDR3 spans 8 amino acids. Germline V gene data show CDR1 as KGHSH and CDR2 as LQKENI. The CDR3 is CASSLDNF. The CDR3 nucleotides read TGTGCCAGCTCACTAGACAACTTC.

This sequence joins TRBV18 and TRBJ2-7; D gene ambiguous. Trimming took 2 bases from V and 0 from J, leaving 5 bases between them. Germline V gene lookup returns CDR1 KGHSH and CDR2 LQKENI. The CDR3 extends over 13 amino acids. The CDR3 region is CASSPSASYEQYF. The CDR3 DNA reads TGTGCCAGCTCACCATCAGCCTCCTACGAGCAGTACTTC.

This clonotype was seen only a few times. The gene calls are TRBV9 and TRBJ2-7; D is tentatively TRBD1 or TRBD2 (5 bases each). The ends were cut back, 0 bases at V and 0 bases at J, with 13 bases in the middle. This CDR3 has 16 amino acids. Germline lookup yields CDR1 SGDLS and CDR2 YYNGEE. The DNA for the CDR3 is TGTGCCAGCAGCGTAGATGGGGGTAGTAGCTCCTACGAGCAGTACTTC. It specifies CASSVDGGSSSYEQYF.

The chain employs TRBV3-1 and TRBJ2-1; possibly TRBD2 for D (5 bases). V shed 0 bases and J shed 13 bases, with 13 bases lying between them. This CDR3 is built from 13 residues. Germline V gene sequence: CDR1 LGHDT, CDR2 YNNKEL (reference sequence). The CDR3 sequence: CASSQERRTSQFF. Here the CDR3 DNA reads TGTGCCAGCAGCCAAGAAAGGAGGACGAGTCAGTTCTTC.

The V gene is TRBV20-1, the J gene TRBJ2-5; D uncertain. Trimming left V 5 bases short and J 0 bases short, with 10 bases between. Germline V gene lookup returns CDR1 DFQATT and CDR2 SNEGSKA (reference sequence). This CDR3 has 13 amino acids. Here the CDR3 DNA reads TGCAGTGCTCTCCGGACGGACCAAGAGACCCAGTACTTC. It translates to CSALRTDQETQYF.

This clonotype was found a few times. The genes are TRBV5-1 and TRBJ2-7; 8 bases are shared with TRBD1. After removal of 3 bases from V and 3 bases from J, the junction contained 5 bases not matched to a gene. Per germline, CDR1 SGHRS and CDR2 YFSETQ. This CDR3 contains 14 residues. Here the CDR3 reads CASSYRTGIYEQYF. The CDR3 coding sequence is TGCGCCAGCAGCTACCGGACAGGGATCTACGAGCAGTACTTC.

The chain uses TRBV29-1 and TRBJ2-1; weak D call: TRBD1 (5 bases). This CDR3 region has 13 residues. Germline V gene sequence: CDR1 SQVTM, CDR2 ANQGSEA. V was shortened by 1 base and J by 7 bases, with 11 bases between the two germline ends. The CDR3 protein is CSVEGEPGNEQFF. For the CDR3, the DNA is TGCAGCGTTGAAGGCGAGCCAGGGAATGAGCAGTTCTTC.

J is TRBJ1-2 and V is TRBV6-1; a weak D match, TRBD1 (6 bases). Trimming took 4 bases from V and 8 from J, leaving 20 bases between them. The CDR3 spans 15 residues. Germline V gives CDR1 MNHNS, CDR2 SASEGT. The CDR3 bases are TGTGCCAGCAGTGTCCTAAGGGAGGGGGGGAAGGGCTACACCTTC. Protein sequence: CASSVLREGGKGYTF.

The rearrangement uses TRBV20-1 and TRBJ2-6; D not certain. V shed 2 bases and J shed 4 bases, with 6 bases lying between them. Germline V gene sequence: CDR1 DFQATT, CDR2 SNEGSKA (reference sequence). This CDR3 contains 13 residues. In DNA, the CDR3 is TGCAGTGCTAGAAACACCGGGGCCAACGTCCTGACTTTC. It translates to CSARNTGANVLTF.

The rearrangement joins TRBV7-2 to TRBJ2-7, with 7 bases identical to TRBD2. Germline CDR1 reads SGHTA; CDR2 reads FQGNSA. The CDR3 loop spans 13 amino acids. The junction had 7 bases not matched to a gene; V was cut back by 5 bases and J by 6 bases. CDR3 sequence (DNA): TGTGCCAGCAGCCGGTGGACTAGTGGCGAGCAGTACTTC. Translating it yields CASSRWTSGEQYF.

This sequence joins TRBV20-1 and TRBJ2-2; 9 bases align to TRBD2. The CDR3 is 16 residues long. CDR1 and CDR2 (germline): DFQATT, SNEGSKA (reference sequence). V trimming: 1 base; J trimming: 5 bases; junction bases outside the gene matches: 8. CDR3 residues: CSARVSGRSGTGELFF. The CDR3 bases are TGCAGTGCTAGAGTTAGCGGGAGAAGCGGAACCGGGGAGCTGTTTTTT.

At least ten counts were recorded for this clonotype. This chain joins TRBV27 and TRBJ2-2; D is unclear. Germline CDR1 MNHEY, CDR2 SMNVEV (reference sequence). V was trimmed by 5 bases and J by 1 base, leaving 5 bases between them. The CDR3 has 13 amino acids. Written as DNA, the CDR3 is TGTGCCAGCAGTCCAGTGAACACCGGGGAGCTGTTTTTT. Encoded protein: CASSPVNTGELFF.

This clonotype occurred a few times. The V gene is TRBV20-1, the J gene TRBJ1-2; no reliable D call. The CDR3 has 15 amino acids. The V gene's germline CDR1 is DFQATT and CDR2 SNEGSKA (reference sequence). The V end lost 0 bases, the J end lost 3 bases, and 14 bases lay between the germline ends. CDR3 DNA sequence: TGCAGTGCTAGAGATCTTGCCCCTGGGGACTATGGCTACACCTTC. The encoded protein is CSARDLAPGDYGYTF.

V usage is TRBV20-1 and J usage is TRBJ2-1; D unresolved. The CDR3 extends over 11 amino acids. CDR1 and CDR2 from the germline V gene are DFQATT and SNEGSKA (reference sequence). The ends were cut back, 5 bases at V and 9 bases at J, with 11 bases in the middle. The CDR3 DNA follows: TGCAGTGCTCCCCAATTGGGTGAGCAGTTCTTC. This codes for CSAPQLGEQFF.

This clonotype came up a few times. The chain employs TRBV20-1 and TRBJ2-1; no definite D call. Germline V gene lookup returns CDR1 DFQATT and CDR2 SNEGSKA (reference sequence). The CDR3 covers 10 residues. V dropped 6 bases and J dropped 9 bases, with 9 bases sitting between them. The CDR3 bases are TGCAGTGCCCTAGGTACTGAGCAGTTCTTC. Translation gives CSALGTEQFF.

The genes are TRBV12-3 or TRBV12-4 and TRBJ2-7; tentative D call: TRBD2 (5 bases). The CDR3 spans 14 residues. Trimming took 2 bases from V and 0 from J, leaving 8 bases between them. CDR3 region: CASSLRRSSYEQYF. CDR3 in DNA: TGTGCCAGCAGTTTACGGAGGAGCTCCTACGAGCAGTACTTC.

This clonotype has only a few counts. The chain employs TRBV10-1 and TRBJ1-1; D gene unclear. Trimming removed 0 bases from V and 5 bases from J, with 7 bases in between. The CDR3 sequence is 13 residues long. The germline CDR1 and CDR2 sequences are WNHNN and SYGVQD (reference sequence). CDR3 sequence reads: CASSESRNTEAFF. CDR3 coding DNA: TGCGCCAGCAGTGAGTCTAGGAATACTGAAGCTTTCTTT.

This clonotype was observed many times. This chain connects TRBV7-2 to TRBJ1-1; 7 bases fit TRBD1. The V gene's germline CDR1 is SGHTA and CDR2 FQGNSA. V lost 5 bases and J lost 1; bases outside the gene matches: 4. The CDR3 runs 14 residues. CDR3 bases: TGTGCCAGCAGCCCGGACAGGTGGAACACTGAAGCTTTCTTT. It translates to CASSPDRWNTEAFF.

The V gene is TRBV29-1, the J gene TRBJ2-7; a possible D gene is TRBD2 (5 bases). The CDR3 sequence is 15 residues long. CDR1 and CDR2 from the germline V gene are SQVTM and ANQGSEA. The V gene lost 4 bases and the J gene lost 2 bases, with 18 bases spanning the gap. CDR3 nucleotide sequence: TGCAGCGTTGTAGGTGGGAGTGCAACAACCTACGAGCAGTACTTC. This translates into CSVVGGSATTYEQYF.

This clonotype was found a few times. The chain employs TRBV5-4 and TRBJ2-5, with D unclear. CDR1 is SGHNT, CDR2 YYREEE, per germline (reference sequence). Trimming shortened V by 4 bases and J by 3 bases, and 7 bases separated the two germline ends. The CDR3 contains 12 residues. In DNA, the CDR3 is TGTGCCAGCAGCCGGACCAAAGAGACCCAGTACTTC. Protein sequence: CASSRTKETQYF. The full variable domain, in which reference TRBV5-4 and TRBJ2-5 provide the parts outside the CDR3, is ETGVTQSPTHLIKTRGQQVTLRCSSQSGHNTVSWYQQALGQGPQFIFQYYREEENGRGNFPPRFSGLQFPNYSSELNVNALELDDSALYLCASSRTKETQYFGPGTRLLVL.

Concerning this clonotype: A junction end diverges from the germline sequence, so it may reflect a read error. The chain employs TRBV5-1 and TRBJ2-3; a weak D match, TRBD2 (6 bases). This CDR3 is built from 15 residues. Germline CDR1 is SGHRS and CDR2 is YFSETQ. Here the CDR3 DNA reads TGCGCCAGCAGCTTGTTTGGGGGAGGCACAGATGCGCAGTATTTT. Its translation is CASSLFGGGTDAQYF. The variable domain in full, completed from reference TRBV5-1 and TRBJ2-3, reads KAGVTQTPRYLIKTRGQQVTLSCSPISGHRSVSWYQQTPGQGLQFLFEYFSETQRNKGNFPGRFSGRQFSNSRSEMNVSTLELGDSALYLCASSLFGGGTDAQYFGPGTRLTVL.

The rearrangement links TRBV19 to TRBJ2-1; 7 bases are shared with TRBD2. The J segment lost 0 bases and the V segment lost 0 bases, leaving 2 bases of the junction unmatched. This CDR3 has 16 residues. Looked up from germline, CDR1 is LNHDA and CDR2 is SQIVND (reference sequence). The CDR3: CASSIDAGDSYNEQFF. The CDR3 DNA reads TGTGCCAGTAGTATAGATGCGGGGGACTCCTACAATGAGCAGTTCTTC.

This clonotype was seen more than once but under ten times. The chain has TRBV7-9 and TRBJ2-5, with 12 bases that match TRBD2. The junction had 6 bases not matched to a gene; V was cut back by 5 bases and J by 2 bases. Germline loops: CDR1 SEHNR, CDR2 FQNEAQ (reference sequence). The CDR3 loop spans 16 amino acids. CDR3 nucleotides: TGTGCCAGCAGCACCCGGACTAGCGGGACACAAGAGACCCAGTACTTC. Translating it yields CASSTRTSGTQETQYF. Supplemented by reference TRBV7-9 and TRBJ2-5, the full variable domain reads DTGVSQNPRHKITKRGQNVTFRCDPISEHNRLYWYRQTLGQGPEFLTYFQNEAQLEKSRLLSDRFSAERPKGSFSTLEIQRTEQGDSAMYLCASSTRTSGTQETQYFGPGTRLLVL.